Listed here are 32 T cell receptor beta chains from one sample, sequenced in a study of cytomegalovirus exposure and HLA in healthy donors. The PCR was carried out with 60 Vbeta primers and 13 Jbeta primers. Libraries were prepared by immunoSEQ multiplex PCR; TCRdb keeps only in-frame clonotypes and omits some of them. Of under 150,000 clones in the sample, approximately 9% were seen once. Input material: PBMCs. These receptors were taken from a woman aged 40 to 55 in good health and CMV-seropositive.

The V and J genes are TRBV5-6 and TRBJ2-5; 11 bases are shared with TRBD2. The CDR3 has 15 residues. Germline V gives CDR1 SGHDT, CDR2 YYEEEE. Trimming at V came to 2 bases and at J to 4 bases, leaving 4 bases not matched to a gene. In DNA form, the CDR3 reads TGTGCCAGCAGCTTAACTAGCGGGGGCGGAGAGACCCAGTACTTC. Protein product: CASSLTSGGGETQYF. The entire variable domain, with the rest obtained from reference TRBV5-6 and TRBJ2-5, is as follows: DAGVTQSPTHLIKTRGQQVTLRCSPKSGHDTVSWYQQALGQGPQFIFQYYEEEERQRGNFPDRFSGHQFPNYSSELNVNALLLGDSALYLCASSLTSGGGETQYFGPGTRLLVL.

This clone was seen only a few times. The chain combines TRBV5-1 with TRBJ1-1; 7 bases are shared with TRBD1. The CDR3 spans 14 residues. Trimming cost V 6 bases and J 0 bases; bases outside gene matches: 5. Germline assignment: CDR1 SGHRS and CDR2 YFSETQ. The CDR3 loop reads CASNRGGMNTEAFF. The CDR3 DNA sequence: TGCGCCAGCAACAGGGGAGGCATGAACACTGAAGCTTTCTTT.

A few counts support this clone. V gene TRBV7-2 combines with J gene TRBJ1-5; D is unresolved. Germline V lookup: CDR1 SGHTA, CDR2 FQGNSA. V lost 5 bases and J lost 3, with 14 bases in between. This CDR3 spans 15 amino acids. DNA of the CDR3: TGTGCCAGCAGCCCGGCGGGGTGGCCCAATCAGCCCCAGCATTTT. This gives the protein CASSPAGWPNQPQHF.

The chain carries TRBV5-1 and TRBJ2-3, with 9 bases identical to TRBD2. Germline V CDR1 and CDR2: SGHRS, YFSETQ. The CDR3 covers 17 residues. Germline trimming cut 4 bases from V and 1 base from J; bases unmatched to any gene: 10. CDR3 region: CASSPEPGLAGTDTQYF. The CDR3 DNA reads TGCGCCAGCAGCCCCGAACCGGGACTAGCTGGCACAGATACGCAGTATTTT. The entire variable domain, with the rest obtained from reference TRBV5-1 and TRBJ2-3, is as follows: KAGVTQTPRYLIKTRGQQVTLSCSPISGHRSVSWYQQTPGQGLQFLFEYFSETQRNKGNFPGRFSGRQFSNSRSEMNVSTLELGDSALYLCASSPEPGLAGTDTQYFGPGTRLTVL.

There are a few counts of this clone. This chain uses TRBV11-3 with TRBJ2-1; tentative D call: TRBD2 (6 bases). Looked up from germline, CDR1 is SGHNT and CDR2 is YENEEA. V lost 5 bases, J lost 4 bases, and 9 bases lay in between. The CDR3 sequence is 13 residues long. This CDR3 is CASSPAGYNEQFF. The CDR3 coding sequence is TGTGCCAGCAGCCCCGCGGGGTACAATGAGCAGTTCTTC.

This clone was counted a few times. The chain is built from TRBV2 and TRBJ2-5; 8 nucleotides match TRBD1. The CDR3 has 12 residues. Germline V CDR1 and CDR2: SNHLY, FYNNEI. Trimming at V came to 8 bases and at J to 1 base, leaving 0 bases not matched to a gene. In DNA, the CDR3 is TGTGCCAGCGGACAGGGCCAAGAGACCCAGTACTTC. The encoded protein is CASGQGQETQYF. Full variable domain (missing parts from reference TRBV2 and TRBJ2-5): EPEVTQTPSHQVTQMGQEVILRCVPISNHLYFYWYRQILGQKVEFLVSFYNNEISEKSEIFDDQFSVERPDGSNFTLKIRSTKLEDSAMYFCASGQGQETQYFGPGTRLLVL.

As DNA, the CDR3 is TGCAGCGCTTACAGGATCCCAGATACGCAGTATTTT. This codes for CSAYRIPDTQYF. This chain links TRBV29-1 with TRBJ2-3; the D gene is possibly TRBD1 (5 bases). Between the trimmed V and J ends, which lost 7 bases and 4 bases, there was a span of 12 bases. The CDR3 contains 12 residues. The germline gives CDR1 SQVTM, CDR2 ANQGSEA.

Here the CDR3 DNA reads TGTGCCAGCAGCTCCCGGAGGCGAGAGACCCAGTACTTC. Translating it yields CASSSRRRETQYF. V gene TRBV7-2 combines with J gene TRBJ2-5; tentative D call: TRBD2 (5 bases). Looked up from germline, CDR1 is SGHTA and CDR2 is FQGNSA. V lost 4 bases and J lost 4, with 10 bases in between. The CDR3 spans 13 residues.

This chain connects TRBV18 to TRBJ2-5; 7 bases line up with TRBD1. This CDR3 region has 15 residues. CDR1 is KGHSH and CDR2 is LQKENI in the germline V gene. Trimming at V came to 3 bases and at J to 1 base, leaving 5 bases not matched to a gene. The CDR3 protein is CASSPTTGFQETQYF. The CDR3 nucleotides are TGTGCCAGCTCACCGACGACAGGGTTCCAAGAGACCCAGTACTTC.

This sequence joins TRBV7-9 and TRBJ1-6; tentatively, D is TRBD1 (5 bases). This CDR3 has 16 residues. Trimming removed 6 bases from V and 9 bases from J, with 21 bases in between. Germline V lookup: CDR1 SEHNR, CDR2 FQNEAQ (reference sequence). The CDR3 region is CASRGGVDRASSPLHF. DNA for the CDR3: TGTGCCAGCAGGGGAGGGGTGGACCGAGCTTCTTCACCCCTCCACTTT.

This clone was seen more than once but under ten times. J is TRBJ2-5 and V is TRBV4-1, with 13 bases identical to TRBD2. The CDR3 contains 16 residues. The V segment lost 4 bases and the J segment 7 bases; nucleotides outside the gene matches: 9. Germline CDR1 and CDR2: MGHRA and YSYEKL. The CDR3 here is CASSLGLAGVWGTQYF. For the CDR3, the DNA is TGCGCCAGCAGCCTCGGACTAGCGGGGGTTTGGGGGACCCAGTACTTC.

This clone was recorded a few times. The genes are TRBV29-1 and TRBJ1-2; the D is unclear. Looked up from germline, CDR1 is SQVTM and CDR2 is ANQGSEA. CDR3 size: 13 residues. Trimming pared 3 bases from V and 0 bases from J, leaving 8 bases between. The CDR3 DNA follows: TGCAGCGTTGACGGGAATTCTAACTATGGCTACACCTTC. Translated: CSVDGNSNYGYTF.

This clone was counted only a few times. This sequence joins TRBV25-1 and TRBJ2-3, with a weak D call TRBD1 (6 bases). Per the germline V gene, CDR1 is MGHDK and CDR2 is SYGVNS. V lost 3 bases, J lost 5 bases, and 9 bases lay in between. The CDR3 has 13 amino acids. CDR3 coding DNA: TGTGCCAGCAGTGAGTTCAGGGGAGATACGCAGTATTTT. Its protein product is CASSEFRGDTQYF.

This clone was seen a few times. The J gene is TRBJ2-2, the V gene TRBV4-3; D unresolved. Trimming removed 0 bases from V and 7 bases from J, with 12 bases in between. This CDR3 has 15 amino acids. Germline V gives CDR1 LGHNA, CDR2 YSLEER. The CDR3 spells CASSQDPREGGELFF. In nucleotides, the CDR3 is TGCGCCAGCAGCCAAGACCCTAGAGAAGGCGGGGAGCTGTTTTTT.

In its sample, this clone was seen a few times. The chain links TRBV6-4 to TRBJ2-2; maybe TRBD2 (6 bases). Germline loops: CDR1 MRHNA, CDR2 SNTAGT. Trimming took off 5 bases at V and 6 bases at J, with 7 bases between the two ends. The CDR3 contains 12 residues. The CDR3, as DNA: TGTGCCAGCAGTTGGGGGGCCGGGGAGCTGTTTTTT. Translated: CASSWGAGELFF.

This chain joins TRBV9 and TRBJ2-7; D remains ambiguous. This CDR3 has 13 amino acids. Germline CDR1 SGDLS, CDR2 YYNGEE. V lost 3 bases and J lost 5, with 12 bases in between. Here the CDR3 DNA reads TGTGCCAGCAGCGCCCGCGGTTGGGACGAGCAGTACTTC. Protein: CASSARGWDEQYF.

The chain uses TRBV6-1 and TRBJ1-2; 8 bases fit TRBD1. Looked up from germline, CDR1 is MNHNS and CDR2 is SASEGT. J gave up 6 bases and V 7 bases, and 13 bases lay outside the gene matches. The CDR3 is 15 residues long. CDR3 residues: CASTLDGQGIDGYTF. DNA of the CDR3: TGTGCCAGCACCCTCGACGGACAGGGAATAGATGGCTACACCTTC.

This clone has only a few counts. CDR3 sequence (DNA): TGTGCCAGCACCCTTTTTAGCCCTGAAGCTTTCTTT. This encodes CASTLFSPEAFF. The chain employs TRBV2 and TRBJ1-1; D unclear. The germline CDR1 and CDR2 sequences are SNHLY and FYNNEI. This CDR3 spans 12 amino acids. The V and J ends lost 7 bases and 6 bases respectively, with 12 bases between them.

This clone was seen only a few times. The J gene is TRBJ1-1, the V gene TRBV7-2; 7 bases align to TRBD1. Germline assignment: CDR1 SGHTA and CDR2 FQGNSA. The V segment lost 1 base and the J segment 5 bases; nucleotides outside the gene matches: 7. The CDR3 is made up of 15 amino acids. The CDR3 DNA follows: TGTGCCAGCAGCTTAGAGGGGACAGTGATAACTGAAGCTTTCTTT. It is translated as CASSLEGTVITEAFF.

The chain links TRBV7-9 to TRBJ1-1; D is unresolved. V was clipped by 1 base and J by 5 bases, with 17 bases between them. This CDR3 contains 16 residues. Germline CDR1 reads SEHNR; CDR2 reads FQNEAQ (reference sequence). CDR3 nucleotides: TGTGCCAGCAGCTTAGGTACGGGGTCGATCGGTACTGAAGCTTTCTTT. This translates into CASSLGTGSIGTEAFF. Together with reference TRBV7-9 and TRBJ1-1, the CDR3 gives the full variable domain: DTGVSQNPRHKITKRGQNVTFRCDPISEHNRLYWYRQTLGQGPEFLTYFQNEAQLEKSRLLSDRFSAERPKGSFSTLEIQRTEQGDSAMYLCASSLGTGSIGTEAFFGQGTRLTVV.

This sequence joins TRBV15 and TRBJ1-2; D might be TRBD1 (6 bases). The V end lost 0 bases, the J end lost 7 bases, and 15 bases lay between the germline ends. Looked up from germline, CDR1 is LNHNV and CDR2 is YYDKDF (reference sequence). This CDR3 is built from 15 residues. Written as DNA, the CDR3 is TGTGCCACCAGCAGAGATGTGGACAGAAGTGGTGGCTACACCTTC. Translation: CATSRDVDRSGGYTF.

The chain has TRBV9 and TRBJ1-1, with TRBD1 identical over 7 bases. This CDR3 contains 15 residues. Per germline, CDR1 SGDLS and CDR2 YYNGEE. V was pared by 4 bases and J by 1 base, with 7 bases of the junction left unmatched. CDR3 bases: TGTGCCAGCAGCCAAACAGGGGCCGGGAACACTGAAGCTTTCTTT. Translation: CASSQTGAGNTEAFF. Using reference TRBV9 and TRBJ1-1 for the parts outside the CDR3, the full variable domain is DSGVTQTPKHLITATGQRVTLRCSPRSGDLSVYWYQQSLDQGLQFLIQYYNGEERAKGNILERFSAQQFPDLHSELNLSSLELGDSALYFCASSQTGAGNTEAFFGQGTRLTVV.

This clone was found a few times. The chain employs TRBV6-1 and TRBJ1-1, with 9 bases fitting TRBD1. This CDR3 has 21 amino acids. J gave up 2 bases and V 0 bases, and 19 bases lay outside the gene matches. Looked up from germline, CDR1 is MNHNS and CDR2 is SASEGT. The CDR3 is CASSEAGLTGGYGVPNTEAFF. The CDR3 DNA reads TGTGCCAGCAGTGAAGCGGGGCTAACAGGGGGCTACGGCGTCCCCAACACTGAAGCTTTCTTT.

Details on this clone: This sample includes further DNA sequences coding for the same CDR3. The chain links TRBV18 to TRBJ1-2, with a possible D match to TRBD1 (5 bases). Germline V lookup: CDR1 KGHSH, CDR2 LQKENI. The CDR3 covers 13 residues. Trimming removed 3 bases at V and 3 bases at J, with 8 bases between. The CDR3 spells CASSPTGDYGYTF. The CDR3 DNA follows: TGTGCCAGCTCACCCACGGGGGACTATGGCTACACCTTC.

CDR3 residues: CASSLYRGLAGGHTGELFF. The CDR3 DNA is TGTGCCAGCAGCTTATATCGGGGACTAGCGGGGGGGCACACCGGGGAGCTGTTTTTT. The chain joins TRBV11-2 to TRBJ2-2; 16 bases are shared with TRBD2. The CDR3 is 19 amino acids. The V gene end was trimmed by 2 bases and the J gene end by 3 bases; junction bases not matched to a gene: 6. Germline assignment: CDR1 SGHAT and CDR2 FQNNGV.

The CDR3 protein is CASSSDRVEAFF. DNA for the CDR3: TGTGCCAGCTCATCGGACAGGGTAGAAGCTTTCTTT. This chain uses TRBV18 with TRBJ1-1, with 8 bases identical to TRBD1. Losses at the gene ends were 5 bases for V and 8 bases for J; bases not matched to a gene: 4. Germline lookup yields CDR1 KGHSH and CDR2 LQKENI. The CDR3 spans 12 residues.

The chain employs TRBV5-1 and TRBJ2-5, with D perhaps matching TRBD1 (6 bases). The end of the DNA fits TRBJ2-7 better, so the J call may be wrong. Germline CDR1 reads SGHRS; CDR2 reads YFSETQ. The CDR3 spans 14 residues. In DNA form, the CDR3 reads TGCGCCAGCAGCTTACAGGGTCTACCCTACGAGCAGTACTTC. Amino acid sequence: CASSLQGLPYEQYF.

This clone was observed a few times. This chain joins TRBV2 and TRBJ1-2; possibly TRBD1 for D (6 bases). In germline, CDR1 is SNHLY, CDR2 FYNNEI. The CDR3 is 13 residues long. Trimming took off 8 bases at V and 7 bases at J, with 17 bases between the two ends. The CDR3 nucleotides are TGTGCCAGCGCCCTGGACCTAGGGGGTGGCTACACCTTC. It specifies CASALDLGGGYTF.

This clone was picked up a small number of times. V and J are TRBV9 and TRBJ1-1; D gene uncertain. The CDR3 has 13 residues. The V gene lost 4 bases and the J gene lost 4 bases, with 11 bases spanning the gap. CDR1 and CDR2 (germline): SGDLS, YYNGEE. The chain's CDR3 is CASSLREGTEAFF. The CDR3 DNA is TGTGCCAGCAGCCTCCGGGAGGGCACTGAAGCTTTCTTT.

The chain is built from TRBV7-9 and TRBJ2-7; 7 nucleotides line up with TRBD1. The CDR3 sequence is 17 residues long. After removal of 0 bases from V and 1 base from J, the junction contained 9 bases not matched to a gene. Looked up from germline, CDR1 is SEHNR and CDR2 is FQNEAQ (reference sequence). CDR3: CASSLATTGIRSYEQYF. Here the CDR3 DNA reads TGTGCCAGCAGCTTAGCGACGACAGGGATTAGGTCCTACGAGCAGTACTTC.

This clone was counted between two and nine times. The J gene is TRBJ1-1, the V gene TRBV5-1; TRBD1 might be the D (6 bases). There are 16 residues in the CDR3. Trimming took off 2 bases at V and 0 bases at J, with 14 bases between the two ends. Germline V gene data show CDR1 as SGHRS and CDR2 as YFSETQ. The CDR3 here is CASSLAGGGMNTEAFF. The CDR3 DNA reads TGCGCCAGCAGCTTAGCGGGGGGCGGCATGAACACTGAAGCTTTCTTT.

The chain links TRBV7-6 to TRBJ1-1, with TRBD1 matching 9 bases. Per germline, CDR1 SGHVS and CDR2 FNYEAQ. CDR3 length: 15 residues. J gave up 8 bases and V 1 base, and 8 bases lay outside the gene matches. This CDR3 reads CASSLEGTGILEAFF. CDR3 in DNA: TGTGCCAGCAGCTTAGAAGGGACAGGGATTTTGGAAGCTTTCTTT. Supplemented by reference TRBV7-6 and TRBJ1-1, the full variable domain reads GAGVSQSPRYKVTKRGQDVALRCDPISGHVSLYWYRQALGQGPEFLTYFNYEAQQDKSGLPNDRFSAERPEGSISTLTIQRTEQRDSAMYRCASSLEGTGILEAFFGQGTRLTVV.